This T cell receptor (beta chain) comes out of a study of blood T cell repertoires in COVID-19. Profiled with immunoSEQ multiplex PCR; TCRdb holds only in-frame clones, not every one. The table lists around 160,000 clones, around 80% of them singletons, with roughly 6% in the top ten. The CDR3 sequence is 16 residues long. Trimming removed 1 base from V and 0 bases from J, with 12 bases in between. CDR1 SGHNT and CDR2 YYREEE come from the germline V gene (reference sequence). The chain is built from TRBV5-4 and TRBJ2-3; perhaps TRBD2 as D (5 bases). Sequencing was carried out using PBMCs or T cells enriched from blood (not recorded which). The TCR originated in a man between 40 and 49 years old who had recovered from COVID-19. In nucleotides, the CDR3 is TGTGCCAGCAGCTTGATGTCCAGACTAAGCACAGATACGCAGTATTTT. Amino acids: CASSLMSRLSTDTQYF.